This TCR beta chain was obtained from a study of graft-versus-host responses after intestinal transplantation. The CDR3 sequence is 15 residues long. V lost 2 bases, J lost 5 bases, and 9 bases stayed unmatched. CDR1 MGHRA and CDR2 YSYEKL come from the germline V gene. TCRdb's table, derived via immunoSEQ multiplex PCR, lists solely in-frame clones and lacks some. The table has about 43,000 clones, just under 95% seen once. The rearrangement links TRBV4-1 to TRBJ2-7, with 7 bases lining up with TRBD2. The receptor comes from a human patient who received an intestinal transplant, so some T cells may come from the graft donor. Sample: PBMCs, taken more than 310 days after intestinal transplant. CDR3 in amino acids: CASSQHIGLGDEQYF. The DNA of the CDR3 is TGCGCCAGCAGCCAACACATCGGACTAGGCGACGAGCAGTACTTC.